This T cell receptor (beta chain) was identified during a study of tumour-infiltrating T cells in Burkitt lymphoma. Sequencing used immunoSEQ multiplex PCR; TCRdb keeps in-frame clones, though not all of them. The sample shows about 750 clones, 65% to 85% of them seen only once. Germline V gene lookup returns CDR1 SGHRS and CDR2 YFSETQ. This CDR3 spans 15 amino acids. V was shortened by 3 bases and J by 4 bases, with 14 bases between the two germline ends. Sequenced input: tumor tissue. This receptor was taken from a human donor with diffuse large B-cell lymphoma. Some clones in this sample may be carry-over from other donors' samples. The rearrangement joins TRBV5-1 to TRBJ2-1; no firm D call. The CDR3 protein is CASSSGLIVYNEQFF. The CDR3 DNA sequence: TGCGCCAGCAGCTCCGGGTTAATTGTGTACAATGAGCAGTTCTTC. Full variable domain (outside the CDR3, taken from reference TRBV5-1 and TRBJ2-1): KAGVTQTPRYLIKTRGQQVTLSCSPISGHRSVSWYQQTPGQGLQFLFEYFSETQRNKGNFPGRFSGRQFSNSRSEMNVSTLELGDSALYLCASSSGLIVYNEQFFGPGTRLTVL.